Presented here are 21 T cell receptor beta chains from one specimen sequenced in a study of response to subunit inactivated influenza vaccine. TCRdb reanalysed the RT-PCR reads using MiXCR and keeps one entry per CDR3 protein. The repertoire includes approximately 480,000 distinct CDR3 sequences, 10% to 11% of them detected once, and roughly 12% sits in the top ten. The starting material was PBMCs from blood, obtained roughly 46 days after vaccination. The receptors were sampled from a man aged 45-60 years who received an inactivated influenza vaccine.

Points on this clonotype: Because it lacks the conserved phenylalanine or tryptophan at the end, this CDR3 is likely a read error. CDR3 sequence reads: CASSADQGDGTEAFL. Here the CDR3 DNA reads TGTGCCAGCAGCGCGGACCAGGGGGATGGCACTGAAGCTTTCCTT. The chain couples TRBV9 to TRBJ1-1; 7 nucleotides line up with TRBD1. This CDR3 has 15 amino acids. Germline loops: CDR1 SGDLS, CDR2 YYNGEE. Trimming took 3 bases from V and 4 from J; bases not matched to a gene: 9.

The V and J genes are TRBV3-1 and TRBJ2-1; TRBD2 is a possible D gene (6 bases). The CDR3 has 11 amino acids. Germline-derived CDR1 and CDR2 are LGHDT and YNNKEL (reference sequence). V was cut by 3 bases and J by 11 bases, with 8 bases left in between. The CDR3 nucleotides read TGTGCCAGCAGCCAGGCGGGGAAGCAGTTCTTC. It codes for CASSQAGKQFF.

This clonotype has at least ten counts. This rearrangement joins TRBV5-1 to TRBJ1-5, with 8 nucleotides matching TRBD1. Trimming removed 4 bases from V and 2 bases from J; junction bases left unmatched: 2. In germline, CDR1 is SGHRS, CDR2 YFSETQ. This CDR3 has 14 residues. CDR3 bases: TGCGCCAGCAGCGTGACAGGGGGCAATCAGCCCCAGCATTTT. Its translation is CASSVTGGNQPQHF.

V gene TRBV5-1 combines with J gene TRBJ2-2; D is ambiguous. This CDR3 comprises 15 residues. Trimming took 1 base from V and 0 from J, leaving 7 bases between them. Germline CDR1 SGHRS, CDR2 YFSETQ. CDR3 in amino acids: CASSLTAANTGELFF. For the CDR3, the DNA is TGCGCCAGCAGCTTGACAGCAGCGAACACCGGGGAGCTGTTTTTT.

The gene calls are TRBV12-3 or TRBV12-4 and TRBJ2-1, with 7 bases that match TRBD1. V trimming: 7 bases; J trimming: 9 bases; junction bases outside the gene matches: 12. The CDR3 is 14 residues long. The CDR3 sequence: CASTGNINRGEQFF. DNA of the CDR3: TGTGCCAGCACGGGGAACATAAACAGGGGTGAGCAGTTCTTC.

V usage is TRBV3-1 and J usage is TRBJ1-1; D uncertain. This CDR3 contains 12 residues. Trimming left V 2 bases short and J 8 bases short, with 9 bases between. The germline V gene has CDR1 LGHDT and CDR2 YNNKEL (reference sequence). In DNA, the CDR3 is TGTGCCAGCAGCCAAAACGAACTGGAAGCTTTCTTT. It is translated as CASSQNELEAFF. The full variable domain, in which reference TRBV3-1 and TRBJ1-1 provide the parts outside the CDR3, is DTAVSQTPKYLVTQMGNDKSIKCEQNLGHDTMYWYKQDSKKFLKIMFSYNNKELIINETVPNRFSPKSPDKAHLNLHINSLELGDSAVYFCASSQNELEAFFGQGTRLTVV.

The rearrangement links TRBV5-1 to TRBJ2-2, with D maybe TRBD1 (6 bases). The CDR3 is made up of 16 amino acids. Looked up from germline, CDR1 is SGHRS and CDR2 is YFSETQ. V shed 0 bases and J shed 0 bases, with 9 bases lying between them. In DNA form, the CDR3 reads TGCGCCAGCAGCTTGGTGACAGGAACGAACACCGGGGAGCTGTTTTTT. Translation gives CASSLVTGTNTGELFF. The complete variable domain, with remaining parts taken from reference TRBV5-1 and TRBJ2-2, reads KAGVTQTPRYLIKTRGQQVTLSCSPISGHRSVSWYQQTPGQGLQFLFEYFSETQRNKGNFPGRFSGRQFSNSRSEMNVSTLELGDSALYLCASSLVTGTNTGELFFGEGSRLTVL.

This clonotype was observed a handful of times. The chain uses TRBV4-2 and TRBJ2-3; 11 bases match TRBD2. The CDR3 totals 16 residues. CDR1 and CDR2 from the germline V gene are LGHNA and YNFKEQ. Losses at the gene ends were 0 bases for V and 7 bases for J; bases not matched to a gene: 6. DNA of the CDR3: TGTGCCAGCAGCCAAGATCCTAGCGGGGGGACGTATACGCAGTATTTT. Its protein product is CASSQDPSGGTYTQYF.

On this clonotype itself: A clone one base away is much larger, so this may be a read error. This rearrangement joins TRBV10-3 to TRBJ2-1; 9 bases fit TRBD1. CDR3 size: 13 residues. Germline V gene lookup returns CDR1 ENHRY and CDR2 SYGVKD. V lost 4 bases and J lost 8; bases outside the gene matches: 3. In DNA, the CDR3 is TGTGCCATCAGTGCGGACAGGGGATATGAGCAGTTCTTC. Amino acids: CAISADRGYEQFF.

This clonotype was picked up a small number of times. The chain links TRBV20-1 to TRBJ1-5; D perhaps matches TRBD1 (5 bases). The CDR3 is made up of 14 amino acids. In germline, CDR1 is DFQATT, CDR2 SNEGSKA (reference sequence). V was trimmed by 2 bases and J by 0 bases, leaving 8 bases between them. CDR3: CSARRGSSNQPQHF. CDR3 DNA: TGCAGTGCTAGAAGGGGATCTAGCAATCAGCCCCAGCATTTT.

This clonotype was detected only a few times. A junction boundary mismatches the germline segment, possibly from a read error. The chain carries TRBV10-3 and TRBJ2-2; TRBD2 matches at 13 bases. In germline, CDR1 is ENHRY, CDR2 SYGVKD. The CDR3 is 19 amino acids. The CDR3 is CASSGRLAGGKANTGELFF. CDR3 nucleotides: TGTGCCAGCAGTGGTCGACTAGCGGGAGGCAAAGCGAACACCGGGGAGCTGTTTTTT.

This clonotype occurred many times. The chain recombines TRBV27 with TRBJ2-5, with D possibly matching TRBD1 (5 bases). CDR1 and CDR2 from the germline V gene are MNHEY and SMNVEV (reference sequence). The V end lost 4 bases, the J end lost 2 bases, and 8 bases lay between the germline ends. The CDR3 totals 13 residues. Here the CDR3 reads CASSWGLQETQYF. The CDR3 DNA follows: TGTGCCAGCAGTTGGGGCTTACAAGAGACCCAGTACTTC.

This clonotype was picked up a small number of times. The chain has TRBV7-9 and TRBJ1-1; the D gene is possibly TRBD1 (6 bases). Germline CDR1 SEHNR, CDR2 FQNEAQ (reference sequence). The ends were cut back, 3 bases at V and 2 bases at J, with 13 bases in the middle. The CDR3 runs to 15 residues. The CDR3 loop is CASSFGGRLNTEAFF. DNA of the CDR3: TGTGCCAGCAGCTTTGGGGGCAGGCTAAACACTGAAGCTTTCTTT.

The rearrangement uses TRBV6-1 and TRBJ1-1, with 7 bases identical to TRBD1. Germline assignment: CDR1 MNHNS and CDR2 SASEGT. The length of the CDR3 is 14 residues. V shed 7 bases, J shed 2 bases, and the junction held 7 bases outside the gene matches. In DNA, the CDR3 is TGTGCCAGCAACCCAGGGGGACTAAACACTGAAGCTTTCTTT. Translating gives CASNPGGLNTEAFF.

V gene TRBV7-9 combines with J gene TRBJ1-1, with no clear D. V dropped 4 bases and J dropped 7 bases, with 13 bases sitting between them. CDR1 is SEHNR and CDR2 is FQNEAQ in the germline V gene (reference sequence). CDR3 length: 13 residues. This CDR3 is CASSSVRSVEAFF. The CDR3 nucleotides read TGTGCCAGCAGCTCTGTGAGGAGTGTTGAAGCTTTCTTT.

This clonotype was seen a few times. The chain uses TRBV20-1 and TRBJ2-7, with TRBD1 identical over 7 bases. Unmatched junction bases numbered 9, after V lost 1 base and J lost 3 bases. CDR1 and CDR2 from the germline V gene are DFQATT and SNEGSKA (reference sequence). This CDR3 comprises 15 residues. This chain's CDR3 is CSARGPGDSYYEQYF. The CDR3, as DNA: TGCAGTGCTAGAGGCCCAGGGGACAGTTACTACGAGCAGTACTTC.

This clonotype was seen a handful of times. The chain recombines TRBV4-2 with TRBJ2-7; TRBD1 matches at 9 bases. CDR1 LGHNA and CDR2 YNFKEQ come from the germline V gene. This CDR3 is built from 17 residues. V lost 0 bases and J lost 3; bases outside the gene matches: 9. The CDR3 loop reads CASSQEGGQGRYYEQYF. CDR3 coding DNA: TGTGCCAGCAGCCAAGAGGGCGGACAGGGGAGGTACTACGAGCAGTACTTC.

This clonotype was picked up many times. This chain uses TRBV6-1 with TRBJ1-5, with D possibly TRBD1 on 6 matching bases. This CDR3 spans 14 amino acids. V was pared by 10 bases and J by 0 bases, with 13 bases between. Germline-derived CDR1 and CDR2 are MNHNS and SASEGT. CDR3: CATGGLYSNQPQHF. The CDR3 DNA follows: TGTGCCACGGGGGGCCTTTATAGCAATCAGCCCCAGCATTTT.

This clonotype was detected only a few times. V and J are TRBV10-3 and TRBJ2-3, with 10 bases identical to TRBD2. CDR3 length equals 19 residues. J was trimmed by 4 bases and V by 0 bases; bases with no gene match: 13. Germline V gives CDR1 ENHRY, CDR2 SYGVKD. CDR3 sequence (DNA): TGTGCCATCAGTGAGTCCTGGACTAGCGGAGAGGTGGGCGCAGATACGCAGTATTTT. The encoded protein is CAISESWTSGEVGADTQYF.

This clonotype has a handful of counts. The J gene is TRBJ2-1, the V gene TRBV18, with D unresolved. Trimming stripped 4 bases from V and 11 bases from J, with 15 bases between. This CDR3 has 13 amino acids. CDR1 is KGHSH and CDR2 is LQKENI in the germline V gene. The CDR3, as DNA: TGTGCCAGCTCACGTAACCCGACTGAACAGCAGTTCTTC. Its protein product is CASSRNPTEQQFF.

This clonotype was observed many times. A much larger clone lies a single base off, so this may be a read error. The CDR3 sequence is CSVEDRSTDTQYF. In DNA, the CDR3 is TGCAGCGTTGAGGACAGGAGCACAGATACGCAGTATTTT. The chain is built from TRBV29-1 and TRBJ2-3; TRBD1 aligns across 7 bases. Trimming cost V 3 bases and J 0 bases; bases outside gene matches: 0. This CDR3 region has 13 residues. Germline CDR1 SQVTM, CDR2 ANQGSEA.